The 18 T cell receptor beta chains presented below share a single source sample, sequenced in a study of T cell responses to AZD1222 COVID-19 vaccine. The protocol was immunoSEQ multiplex PCR, while the TCRdb copy is restricted to in-frame clones and leaves out a portion. The table lists about 100,000 clones, around 90% of them singletons. The source was peripheral blood, collected on day 0 of AZD1222 vaccination. These receptors came from an adult in good health.

The CDR3 loop reads CASSQGQGVTEAFF. The CDR3, as DNA: TGTGCCAGCAGCCAGGGACAGGGTGTCACTGAAGCTTTCTTT. The chain uses TRBV3-1 (or the pseudogene TRBV3-2) and TRBJ1-1; 9 bases are shared with TRBD1. The CDR3 has 14 residues. J was trimmed by 4 bases and V by 3 bases; bases with no gene match: 3. Germline loops: CDR1 LGHDT, CDR2 YNNKEL (reference sequence).

The rearrangement uses TRBV29-1 and TRBJ2-7, with 10 bases lining up with TRBD1. Looked up from germline, CDR1 is SQVTM and CDR2 is ANQGSEA. The J segment lost 7 bases and the V segment lost 6 bases, leaving 3 bases of the junction unmatched. The CDR3 spans 11 residues. The CDR3 spells CSVRDRGEQYF. Written as DNA, the CDR3 is TGCAGCGTGAGGGACAGGGGTGAGCAGTACTTC.

The rearrangement links TRBV9 to TRBJ2-3, with D perhaps assigned TRBD1 or TRBD2 (6 bases each). This CDR3 region has 14 residues. V dropped 4 bases and J dropped 5 bases, with 14 bases sitting between them. The germline V gene encodes CDR1 SGDLS and CDR2 YYNGEE. As DNA, the CDR3 is TGTGCCAGCAGCCCTTCGGGGGCAGGAGATACGCAGTATTTT. Amino acids: CASSPSGAGDTQYF.

The chain employs TRBV27 and TRBJ1-1; TRBD1 aligns across 7 bases. This CDR3 is built from 17 residues. The germline V gene has CDR1 MNHEY and CDR2 SMNVEV (reference sequence). Trimming removed 5 bases from V and 1 base from J; junction bases left unmatched: 13. CDR3 loop: CASSPRTGGVWNTEAFF. The CDR3 region has the DNA TGTGCCAGCAGTCCACGGACAGGTGGTGTCTGGAACACTGAAGCTTTCTTT.

The V and J genes are TRBV7-6 and TRBJ2-3, with TRBD2 matching 9 bases. Germline V lookup: CDR1 SGHVS, CDR2 FNYEAQ. V shed 5 bases, J shed 3 bases, and the junction held 9 bases outside the gene matches. The length of the CDR3 is 16 residues. The CDR3 DNA reads as TGTGCCAGCAGCGCAAGACTAGCGGAGACAACAGATACGCAGTATTTT. Amino acid sequence: CASSARLAETTDTQYF.

V gene TRBV30 combines with J gene TRBJ2-7; D is unresolved. Deletions cut 2 bases from V and 4 bases from J, with 12 bases between. Germline-derived CDR1 and CDR2 are GTSNPN and SVGIG (reference sequence). This CDR3 has 13 amino acids. The CDR3: CAWSFDTMYEQYF. In DNA, the CDR3 is TGTGCCTGGAGTTTTGACACCATGTACGAGCAGTACTTC.

The rearrangement links TRBV13 to TRBJ1-4; a possible D gene is TRBD1 (5 bases). The V end lost 6 bases, the J end lost 6 bases, and 17 bases lay between the germline ends. This CDR3 contains 15 residues. Germline V lookup: CDR1 PRHDT, CDR2 FYEKMQ (reference sequence). The CDR3 nucleotides read TGTGCCAGCAGGTCCACCCCGGGGCACGATGAAAAACTGTTTTTT. Its translation is CASRSTPGHDEKLFF.

The chain employs TRBV27 and TRBJ2-7; D might be TRBD1 (6 bases). V was cut by 4 bases and J by 6 bases, with 16 bases left in between. The CDR3 contains 14 residues. Germline CDR1 MNHEY, CDR2 SMNVEV (reference sequence). The CDR3 reads CASSSPSLGAEQYF. Written as DNA, the CDR3 is TGTGCCAGCAGTTCACCCAGCTTGGGGGCCGAGCAGTACTTC.

The V call is TRBV7-9, the J call TRBJ2-7, with 8 bases that match TRBD2. CDR1 SEHNR and CDR2 FQNEAQ come from the germline V gene (reference sequence). The CDR3 sequence is 13 residues long. CDR3 DNA: TGTGTTGCGCAGGGACTAGTTAGGGGCGAGCAGTACTTC. It codes for CVAQGLVRGEQYF. The full variable domain, completed using reference TRBV7-9 and TRBJ2-7, is DTGVSQNPRHKITKRGQNVTFRCDPISEHNRLYWYRQTLGQGPEFLTYFQNEAQLEKSRLLSDRFSAERPKGSFSTLEIQRTEQGDSAMYLCVAQGLVRGEQYFGPGTRLTVT.

This chain joins TRBV21-1 and TRBJ1-1; the table's D call, TRBD1, was not checked against the DNA. TRBV21-1 is designated a pseudogene. The CDR3 loop spans 14 amino acids. CDR3 amino acids: CASSVDRVGTEAFF. CDR3 sequence (DNA): TGTGCCAGCAGCGTGGACAGGGTAGGGACTGAAGCTTTCTTT.

The chain employs TRBV5-6 and TRBJ2-7; possibly TRBD1 for D (5 bases). The germline V and J ends were trimmed by 0 bases and 3 bases, with 16 bases remaining between them. This CDR3 has 16 residues. Germline V CDR1 and CDR2: SGHDT, YYEEEE. The CDR3 coding sequence is TGTGCCAGCAGCTTGGTTGGGGCAGCAAACTTCTACGAGCAGTACTTC. This sequence encodes CASSLVGAANFYEQYF.

The V and J genes are TRBV27 and TRBJ1-2; D remains unclear. Germline V CDR1 and CDR2: MNHEY, SMNVEV (reference sequence). The CDR3 contains 13 residues. V dropped 3 bases and J dropped 2 bases, with 7 bases sitting between them. CDR3 sequence (DNA): TGTGCCAGCAGTTTGCGGCGGAACTATGGCTACACCTTC. This encodes CASSLRRNYGYTF.

The rearrangement links TRBV25-1 to TRBJ1-2, with D unresolved. CDR1 is MGHDK, CDR2 SYGVNS, per germline. The CDR3 contains 14 residues. V lost 1 base, J lost 6 bases, and 12 bases lay in between. DNA of the CDR3: TGTGCCAGCAGTGAATCGGGATTTCGTAATGGCTACACCTTC. The encoded protein is CASSESGFRNGYTF.

This sequence joins TRBV10-3 and TRBJ1-4; 7 bases map to TRBD1. Germline V gene sequence: CDR1 ENHRY, CDR2 SYGVKD. The CDR3 contains 15 residues. Trimming removed 3 bases from V and 3 bases from J; junction bases left unmatched: 4. CDR3 region: CAISDRGTANEKLFF. Here the CDR3 DNA reads TGTGCCATCAGTGATCGGGGGACAGCTAATGAAAAACTGTTTTTT.

The chain uses TRBV6-5 and TRBJ1-2, with D possibly matching TRBD1 (5 bases). CDR3 size: 13 residues. Between the trimmed V and J ends, which lost 8 bases and 1 base, there was a span of 11 bases. Germline V gene sequence: CDR1 MNHEY, CDR2 SVGAGI. The CDR3 region has the DNA TGTGCCAGCTTTGGACACCTTAACTATGGCTACACCTTC. Translation gives CASFGHLNYGYTF.

This rearrangement joins TRBV5-4 to TRBJ1-3, with D hard to call. This CDR3 has 15 amino acids. V was cut by 0 bases and J by 1 base, with 8 bases left in between. The germline V gene encodes CDR1 SGHNT and CDR2 YYREEE (reference sequence). Here the CDR3 reads CASSLGGDSGNTIYF. The CDR3 region has the DNA TGTGCCAGCAGCTTGGGCGGGGATTCTGGAAACACCATATATTTT.

This chain connects TRBV29-1 to TRBJ2-7; the D is unclear. This CDR3 has 11 residues. The ends were cut back, 6 bases at V and 4 bases at J, with 10 bases in the middle. Looked up from germline, CDR1 is SQVTM and CDR2 is ANQGSEA. The CDR3 nucleotides are TGCAGCGTAACCAGGAATTACGAGCAGTACTTC. Protein: CSVTRNYEQYF.

This chain links TRBV19 with TRBJ2-7; D is perhaps TRBD1 (6 bases). CDR1 is LNHDA, CDR2 SQIVND, per germline (reference sequence). V lost 6 bases and J lost 2, with 14 bases in between. CDR3 length equals 14 residues. Here the CDR3 DNA reads TGTGCCAGTAGCCGGGCCGAGGGGGCCTACGAGCAGTACTTC. Residues: CASSRAEGAYEQYF. The variable domain in full, with the rest retrieved from reference TRBV19 and TRBJ2-7, is DGGITQSPKYLFRKEGQNVTLSCEQNLNHDAMYWYRQDPGQGLRLIYYSQIVNDFQKGDIAEGYSVSREKKESFPLTVTSAQKNPTAFYLCASSRAEGAYEQYFGPGTRLTVT.